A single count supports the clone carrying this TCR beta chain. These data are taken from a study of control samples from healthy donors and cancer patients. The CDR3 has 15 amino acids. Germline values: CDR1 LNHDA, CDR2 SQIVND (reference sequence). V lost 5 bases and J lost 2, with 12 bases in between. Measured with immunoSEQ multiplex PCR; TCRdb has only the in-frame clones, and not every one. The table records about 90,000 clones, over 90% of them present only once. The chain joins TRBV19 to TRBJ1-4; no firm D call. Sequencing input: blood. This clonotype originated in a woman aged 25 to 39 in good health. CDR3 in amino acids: CASSSYPATNEKLFF. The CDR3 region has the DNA TGTGCCAGTAGTTCCTACCCGGCCACTAATGAAAAACTGTTTTTT.